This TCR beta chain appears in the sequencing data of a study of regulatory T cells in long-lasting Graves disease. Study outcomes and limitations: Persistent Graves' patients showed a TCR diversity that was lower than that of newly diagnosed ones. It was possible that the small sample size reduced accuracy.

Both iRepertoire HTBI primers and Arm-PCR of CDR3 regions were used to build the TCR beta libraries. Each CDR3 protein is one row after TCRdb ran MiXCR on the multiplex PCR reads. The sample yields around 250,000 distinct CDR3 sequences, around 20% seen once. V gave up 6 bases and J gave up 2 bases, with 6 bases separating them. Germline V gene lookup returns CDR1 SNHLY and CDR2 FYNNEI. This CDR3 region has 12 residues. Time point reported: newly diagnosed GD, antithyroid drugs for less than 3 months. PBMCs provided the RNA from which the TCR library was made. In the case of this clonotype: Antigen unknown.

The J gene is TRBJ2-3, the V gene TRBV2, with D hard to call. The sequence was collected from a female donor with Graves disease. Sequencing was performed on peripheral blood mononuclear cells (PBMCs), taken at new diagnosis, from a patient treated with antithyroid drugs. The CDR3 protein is CASRKDTDTQYF. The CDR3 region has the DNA TGTGCCAGCAGGAAGGACACAGATACGCAGTATTTT.